The entry that follows covers one TCR beta chain sequence. This sample was taken from a study of T-cell reconstitution after alpha-beta-depleted transplantation in children. CDR1 is LNHDA and CDR2 is SQIVND in the germline V gene (reference sequence). V shed 1 base and J shed 2 bases, with 8 bases lying between them. The CDR3 is made up of 14 amino acids. A library of TCRbeta sequences, prepared with unique molecular identifiers, was generated. From the PCR reads, TCRdb called clonotypes with MiXCR, one entry per CDR3 protein. The sample includes approximately 44,000 distinct CDR3 sequences, less than 6% of them seen just once.

This clonotype originated in a female patient younger than 10 who had a stem cell transplant for aplastic anemia, so the T cells may come from the graft donor. The rearrangement links TRBV19 to TRBJ1-1, with TRBD1 as a possible D gene (5 bases). Sequenced material: PBMCs, mostly from graft donor cells, taken 60 days after TCRalphabeta/CD19-depleted stem cell transplant. Here the CDR3 DNA reads TGTGCCAGTAGTATAGTGGGACTTAACACTGAAGCTTTCTTT. Translating it yields CASSIVGLNTEAFF.